This is a list of T cell receptor beta chains from one sample in a study of blood T cell repertoires in COVID-19. The protocol was immunoSEQ multiplex PCR, while the TCRdb copy is restricted to in-frame clones and leaves out a portion. Among tens of thousands of clones listed, 70% to 90% were seen once. The sample consisted of peripheral blood. These receptors came from a human donor in a cohort sampled during active COVID-19. Each CDR3 is given with its conserved first and last residue. The order of the fields is J gene, clone size, V gene, D gene, CDR3 DNA, CDR3 protein. D genes are given only for firm matches. Not all rows give a size; the values are once, few, many and, for expanded clones, a class.

TRBJ2-7,-,TRBV18,TRBD1,TGTGCCAGCTCACTTCCCAGGACAGGTAGTAACTACGAGCAGTACTTC,CASSLPRTGSNYEQYF
TRBJ2-2,-,TRBV7-2,-,TGTGCCAGCAGCTTAGGGGTGGGGGGAACCGGGGAGCTGTTTTTT,CASSLGVGGTGELFF
TRBJ1-1,-,TRBV6-5,TRBD1,TGTGCCAGCAGTTACTCTTACAGGGGGCAAACTGAAGCTTTCTTT,CASSYSYRGQTEAFF
TRBJ1-2,-,TRBV7-2,-,TGTGCCAGCAGCTTAGACAGGACTAACTATGGCTACACCTTC,CASSLDRTNYGYTF
TRBJ2-1,-,TRBV7-3,-,TGTGCCAGCAGCTTACTAAGCGGGTCCTACAATGAGCAGTTCTTC,CASSLLSGSYNEQFF
TRBJ1-5,-,TRBV7-2,-,TGTGCCAGCAGCTTAGGAGGGTTGGTGGATCAGCCCCAGCATTTT,CASSLGGLVDQPQHF
TRBJ2-7,-,TRBV7-2,-,TGTGCCAGCAGCTTAGGCGACATTCCCTACGAGCAGTACTTC,CASSLGDIPYEQYF
TRBJ2-7,-,TRBV5-4,-,TGTGCCAGCAGCTTGGAGCGATCCTACGAGCAGTACTTC,CASSLERSYEQYF
TRBJ1-1,-,TRBV29-1,-,TGCAGCGTTGAATTCAGATACATGAACACTGAAGCTTTCTTT,CSVEFRYMNTEAFF
TRBJ2-1,-,TRBV28,-,TGTGCCAGCAGGGAAACGGGTTACAATGAGCAGTTCTTC,CASRETGYNEQFF
TRBJ1-2,once,TRBV3-1/TRBV3-2,TRBD1,TGTGCCAGTTCCAGGGGGCCGGTTGGCTACACCTTC,CASSRGPVGYTF
TRBJ1-5,-,TRBV6-2/TRBV6-3,-,TGTGCCAGCAGTTACAGGACAGAGGTCAATCAGCCCCAGCATTTT,CASSYRTEVNQPQHF
TRBJ2-7,few,TRBV3-1/TRBV3-2,TRBD2,TGTGCCAGCAGCCAGGCGGGACTAGTTGAGCAGTACTTC,CASSQAGLVEQYF
TRBJ2-1,-,TRBV9,TRBD2,TGTGCCAGCACCGTCGGGGCGGGAGGCCGAGGGGGGCAGTTCTTC,CASTVGAGGRGGQFF
TRBJ2-5,-,TRBV12-5,-,TGTGCTAGTGGTTCGTGGGACACCGAAGAGACCCAGTACTTC,CASGSWDTEETQYF
TRBJ1-2,-,TRBV7-9,-,TGTGCCAGCAGCGGAGAGCCTTACTATGGCTACACCTTC,CASSGEPYYGYTF
TRBJ1-4,once,TRBV19,-,TGTGCCAGTGGCGACTCGCTCCGCTCGGAGGGAAAACTGTTTTTT,CASGDSLRSEGKLFF
TRBJ2-2,many,TRBV28,-,TGTGCCAGCAGGCCTAGGGGGAACACCGGGGAGCTGTTTTTT,CASRPRGNTGELFF
TRBJ1-5,-,TRBV5-6,TRBD1,TGTGCCAGCAGCTTGAAATTCAGGGGGTCTCAGCCCCAGCATTTT,CASSLKFRGSQPQHF
TRBJ2-7,-,TRBV4-3,-,TGCGCCAGCAGCCAAGATGGGCCTCCCGACGAGCAGTACTTC,CASSQDGPPDEQYF
TRBJ1-1,-,TRBV18,-,TGTGCCAGCTCACCAAGTACCAGTACGGTTGCAGGGAGGTTCGTGGGCACTGAAGCTTTCTTT,CASSPSTSTVAGRFVGTEAFF
TRBJ1-6,-,TRBV15,-,TGTGCCACCAGCAGAGTCGATTCACCCCTCCACTTT,CATSRVDSPLHF
TRBJ2-4,-,TRBV28,-,TGTGCCAGCAGTCCAAAAAACATTCAGTACTTC,CASSPKNIQYF
TRBJ1-1,few,TRBV7-2,-,TGTGCCAGCAGCCCCCTTCGGGAGGCTTTCTTT,CASSPLREAFF
TRBJ2-2,once,TRBV2,-,TGTGCCAGCAGTACGGTTGTCACCGGGGAGCTGTTTTTT,CASSTVVTGELFF
TRBJ1-1,few,TRBV18,-,TGTGCCAGCTCACCACCGGGGGCAGGGGCGACCATAGATGGTGCTTTCTTT,CASSPPGAGATIDGAFF
TRBJ2-7,few,TRBV7-2,TRBD2,TGTGCCAGCGCGCCGGGACTAGCGTACACCTACGAGCAGTACTTC,CASAPGLAYTYEQYF
TRBJ2-7,-,TRBV6-1,TRBD1,TGTGCCAGCAGTGAGCCAGGGGGCGCTTGGTACGAGCAGTACTTC,CASSEPGGAWYEQYF
TRBJ2-7,-,TRBV2,-,TGTGCCAGCACCACCAGGCCAAGCTACTACGAGCAGTACTTC,CASTTRPSYYEQYF
TRBJ2-2,-,TRBV6-4,TRBD2,TGTGCCAGCAGTGAAGAGGTAGCGGGAGTTAACGGGGAGCTGTTTTTT,CASSEEVAGVNGELFF
TRBJ1-1,-,TRBV28,TRBD1,TGTGCCATCACAGGACAGGGAAGGTTTGCCGTTCCGGACACTGAAGCTTTCTTT,CAITGQGRFAVPDTEAFF
TRBJ2-3,-,TRBV27,-,TGTGCCAGCAGTTCACAGGTCTTCACTAGCACAGATACGCAGTATTTT,CASSSQVFTSTDTQYF
TRBJ2-1,-,TRBV6-5,-,TGTGCCAGCAGTTACTCAGAGGCCTACAATGAGCAGTTCTTC,CASSYSEAYNEQFF
TRBJ1-2,-,TRBV19,-,TGTGCCAGTAGTATAATCCAGGGGAGAGGCTACACCTTC,CASSIIQGRGYTF
TRBJ2-7,-,TRBV28,TRBD1,TGTGCCAGCAGAACCGGACAGGGGGCGTCCTACGAGCAGTACTTC,CASRTGQGASYEQYF
TRBJ2-7,-,TRBV10-2,TRBD2,TGCGCCAGCAGTGGTCGAGCGGGGGGCGGATACGAGCAGTACTTC,CASSGRAGGGYEQYF
TRBJ1-2,-,TRBV19,-,TGTGCCAGTAGTATAGGGGCTGGCTACACCTTC,CASSIGAGYTF
TRBJ1-1,once,TRBV6-6,TRBD1,TGTGCCAGCAGTCATACAGGGGGGGGGATTGAAGCTTTCTTT,CASSHTGGGIEAFF
TRBJ1-4,-,TRBV6-1,TRBD1,TGTGCCAGCAGTGAAGCTGGGACAGGCTATGAAAAACTGTTTTTT,CASSEAGTGYEKLFF
TRBJ2-7,-,TRBV6-1,-,TGTGCCAGCAGTGAATTGTATGAGTTTCCGGGGTACGAGCAGTACTTC,CASSELYEFPGYEQYF
TRBJ2-7,-,TRBV29-1,-,TGCAGCTTCAAACGAAGGGGGTCCTACGAGCAGTACTTC,CSFKRRGSYEQYF
TRBJ1-5,once,TRBV6-6,-,TGTGCCAGCAGTGGGGCCCAGTCCCAGCATTTT,CASSGAQSQHF
TRBJ2-1,-,TRBV4-2,-,TGTGCCAGCAGCCAGCGGGGGCTCCGAGGGCAGTTCTTC,CASSQRGLRGQFF
TRBJ2-7,-,TRBV19,-,TGTGCCAGTAGTAATCGCTACGAGCAGTACTTC,CASSNRYEQYF
TRBJ2-7,-,TRBV2,-,TGTGCCAGCAGTGCCCCGGGTTATCCCTACGAGCAGTACTTC,CASSAPGYPYEQYF
TRBJ1-6,once,TRBV2,-,TGTGCCAGCAAGTCCCCGGGCTCCTATAATTCACCCCTCCACTTT,CASKSPGSYNSPLHF
TRBJ1-1,-,TRBV7-9,TRBD1,TGTGCCAGCAGCTGGGGGACAGGGGGAAACACTGAAGCTTTCTTT,CASSWGTGGNTEAFF
TRBJ2-7,once,TRBV27,-,TGTGCCAGCAGTCTCTGGGCGGGGTTAGAGGTGGACGAGCAGTACTTC,CASSLWAGLEVDEQYF
TRBJ2-3,-,TRBV6-4,-,TGTGCCAGCAGCGAGGGGGGGGCCGCAGATACGCAGTATTTT,CASSEGGAADTQYF
TRBJ2-1,-,TRBV4-1,TRBD2,TGCGCCAGCAGCCAAGAGTCACTAGCGGCCTACAATGAGCAGTTCTTC,CASSQESLAAYNEQFF
TRBJ2-2,-,TRBV7-9,-,TGTGCCAGCAGCCCCCATCAGGTTACCGGGGAGCTGTTTTTT,CASSPHQVTGELFF
TRBJ2-7,few,TRBV7-8,-,TGTGCCAGCAGCTTATTCAGGGCCGGGGGTGAGCAGTACTTC,CASSLFRAGGEQYF
TRBJ2-2,-,TRBV9,TRBD2,TGTGCCAGCAGCGCTAGCGGCACCGGGGAGCTGTTTTTT,CASSASGTGELFF
TRBJ1-6,-,TRBV6-4,-,TGTGCCAGCAGTGACAGGGGTTCACCCCTCCACTTT,CASSDRGSPLHF